Included here is one T cell receptor (beta chain) sequence, with context. Antigen: not known. This sample was included in a study of multiple sclerosis patients with progressive multifocal leukoencephalopathy. Points from the study as a whole: No common TRBV or TRBJ usage or pairing appeared at PML.

The assay was run at survey level. Here immunoSEQ multiplex PCR was the method, and the copy in TCRdb shows in-frame clones only, minus some. This sample carries roughly 30,000 clones, roughly 89% of them seen once, and the ten largest clones take about 5.7%. CDR1 is SGHTA, CDR2 FQGNSA, per germline. J was trimmed by 6 bases and V by 5 bases; bases with no gene match: 5. The CDR3 has 14 residues. Time point defined: time of PML onset. At PML onset, T3 blood samples were taken. The chain combines TRBV7-2 with TRBJ1-5; 9 nucleotides line up with TRBD1. Sequencing was performed on PBMCs, taken from a patient treated with natalizumab. This sequence originates from a woman between 40 and 50 years old with progressive multifocal leukoencephalopathy. The CDR3 here is CASSLTGGGQPQHF. CDR3 nucleotides: TGTGCCAGCAGCCTCACAGGGGGCGGTCAGCCCCAGCATTTT.